These T cell receptor beta chains were read from a single sample in a study of blood T cells in healthy people across ages. TCRdb ran MiXCR on the 5' RACE reads and lists one entry per CDR3 protein. This sample has about 290,000 distinct CDR3 sequences; about 25% occur once, and the top ten carry 29%. The sample comprised blood. The source is a woman aged 70 to 79 in good health. Both conserved end residues are trimmed from each CDR3.

-,TRBV12-3/TRBV12-4,ASGTGGLEQF
TRBJ2-1,TRBV11-2,ASSSYSGAYNEQF
TRBJ2-3,TRBV9,ASSVGPRYRSKADTQY
TRBJ2-7,TRBV5-1,ASSLEGGVRSEQY
TRBJ2-2,TRBV27,ASSFVAVTGELF
TRBJ2-2,TRBV9,ASSPGTSGRRKGGELF
TRBJ2-1,TRBV7-9,ASSFSLAWREGGYNEQF
TRBJ2-4,TRBV20-1,SAFPGLAKNIQY
TRBJ2-1,TRBV18,ASSPLGQGYNEQF
TRBJ2-5,TRBV6-5,ASTLAGALETQY
TRBJ2-5,TRBV7-2,ASSFYPGQAGETQY
TRBJ1-4,TRBV27,ASSYKTGGGEKLF
TRBJ2-2,TRBV7-9,ASSSGTGLAGELF
TRBJ2-5,TRBV14,ASSPRLLADGKETQY
TRBJ2-1,TRBV20-1,TLESGIGSYNEQF
TRBJ2-7,TRBV18,ASSPPSAHEQY
TRBJ2-4,TRBV7-3,ASSLNREKNIQY
TRBJ2-6,TRBV28,ASSLRGSGANVLT
TRBJ2-1,TRBV4-2,ASSQDWGDGGGREQF
TRBJ1-2,TRBV7-9,ASSLSAFGGYT
TRBJ2-5,TRBV6-1,ASREAGGPRETQY
TRBJ2-3,TRBV11-2,ASSSRAGLAGAGTQY
TRBJ2-7,TRBV28,ASSPSRKSREQY
TRBJ1-2,TRBV10-3,AISGPGTGSPNYGYT
TRBJ2-3,TRBV21-1,ASVTGSTDTQY
TRBJ2-1,TRBV5-1,ASSLGGGGFYNEQF